This T cell receptor (beta chain) was found in a study of T cells after yellow fever vaccination. The CDR3 covers 14 residues. V lost 2 bases to trimming and J lost 3 bases, with 10 bases between them. Germline-derived CDR1 and CDR2 are ENHRY and SYGVKD. TCRdb itself ran the 5' RACE reads through MiXCR, one entry per CDR3 protein. The sample carries 250,000 to 400,000 distinct CDR3 sequences, around 4.5% recorded once. This TCR derives from a man between 18 and 35 years old who received the YFV17D yellow fever vaccine. Sequenced material: PBMCs, taken 15 days after the yellow fever booster vaccination. The chain employs TRBV10-3 and TRBJ1-2; no reliable D call. CDR3 nucleotides: TGTGCCATCAGTGAGGAGGCAGGATACTATGGCTACACCTTC. This codes for CAISEEAGYYGYTF.